This is a list of T cell receptor beta chains from one sample in a study of T cell responses to AZD1222 COVID-19 vaccine. Repertoires were generated with immunoSEQ multiplex PCR, while TCRdb's copy carries only in-frame clones and drops some. The repertoire holds 100,000 to 150,000 clones, about 92% seen once, with about 4.3% in the top ten. The sequenced sample was peripheral blood, obtained on day 0 of MenACWY control vaccination. Source of these receptors: an adult in good health. Each CDR3 is given with its conserved first and last residue. The order of the fields is clone size, CDR3 length, D gene, V gene, J gene, CDR3 protein, CDR3 DNA. D genes are given only for firm matches. Where a row states a size, it is once, few, many or the class of an expanded clone; other rows omit it.

>.|14|.|TRBV2|TRBJ1-6
CASSLKGPNSPLHF
TGTGCCAGCAGCCTCAAGGGACCGAATTCACCCCTCCACTTT
>.|15|TRBD1|TRBV2|TRBJ2-1
CASSAGTGNYNEQFF
TGTGCCAGCAGTGCCGGGACAGGGAACTACAATGAGCAGTTCTTC
>.|12|.|TRBV20-1|TRBJ2-7
CSASEDTYEQYF
TGCAGTGCTAGTGAGGATACCTACGAGCAGTACTTC
>.|13|.|TRBV24-1|TRBJ1-1
CATQGWGNTEAFF
TGTGCCACCCAGGGATGGGGTAACACTGAAGCTTTCTTT
>.|12|TRBD1|TRBV19|TRBJ1-2
CASRDRVLGYTF
TGTGCCAGTAGGGACAGGGTATTGGGCTACACCTTC
>.|13|TRBD2|TRBV18|TRBJ2-5
CASSGTSQETQYF
TGTGCCAGCTCAGGGACTAGCCAAGAGACCCAGTACTTC
>.|18|TRBD1|TRBV18|TRBJ2-6
CASSHTGTGGAGANVLTF
TGTGCCAGCTCACATACCGGGACAGGGGGCGCTGGGGCCAACGTCCTGACTTTC
>.|16|TRBD2|TRBV7-8|TRBJ2-7
CASSPTRGAGGRGQYF
TGTGCCAGCAGCCCCACTAGGGGAGCGGGAGGGCGGGGGCAGTACTTC
>.|17|.|TRBV18|TRBJ2-7
CASSPPLNTAKSYEQYF
TGTGCCAGCTCACCACCTCTAAATACGGCGAAGTCCTACGAGCAGTACTTC
>.|13|.|TRBV19|TRBJ2-1
CASSTTNRIEQFF
TGTGCCAGTAGTACTACTAACAGGATTGAGCAGTTCTTC
>once|16|TRBD2|TRBV6-5|TRBJ2-7
CASSLYSGRAGGEQYF
TGTGCCAGCAGTTTGTATAGCGGGAGGGCCGGGGGCGAGCAGTACTTC
>.|16|TRBD1|TRBV5-1|TRBJ2-2
CASSLGGQGTTGELFF
TGCGCCAGCAGCTTGGGGGGACAGGGAACAACCGGGGAGCTGTTTTTT
>.|16|TRBD2|TRBV7-3|TRBJ2-1
CASSSRTSGPYNEQFF
TGTGCCAGCAGCTCAAGGACTAGCGGGCCCTACAATGAGCAGTTCTTC
>.|16|TRBD1|TRBV25-1|TRBJ1-6
CASSETGSPYNSPLHF
TGTGCCAGCAGTGAGACAGGGTCGCCCTATAATTCACCCCTCCACTTT
>.|11|.|TRBV5-1|TRBJ2-7
CASAQGYEQYF
TGCGCCAGCGCCCAGGGATACGAGCAGTACTTC
>.|15|TRBD1|TRBV5-1|TRBJ2-5
CASSWGQGARETQYF
TGCGCCAGCAGCTGGGGACAGGGGGCCCGTGAGACCCAGTACTTC
>.|12|.|TRBV2|TRBJ1-5
CASSEAPRPQHF
TGTGCCAGCAGTGAAGCACCACGGCCCCAGCATTTT
>.|15|.|TRBV24-1|TRBJ2-5
CATSRTTDLQETQYF
TGTGCCACCAGCAGAACGACAGACCTCCAAGAGACCCAGTACTTC
>.|15|TRBD2|TRBV18|TRBJ2-1
CASSPPGLAGNEQFF
TGTGCCAGCTCGCCCCCGGGACTAGCGGGGAATGAGCAGTTCTTC
>.|15|TRBD2|TRBV28|TRBJ2-3
CASRPPSGGTDTQYF
TGTGCCAGCAGGCCGCCTAGCGGGGGCACAGATACGCAGTATTTT
>.|13|.|TRBV6-5|TRBJ1-3
CASSYFMGETIYF
TGTGCCAGCAGTTACTTTATGGGGGAGACCATATATTTT
>.|12|.|TRBV18|TRBJ2-7
CASSPPGGEQYF
TGTGCCAGCTCACCACCGGGGGGCGAGCAGTACTTC
>.|19|TRBD2|TRBV4-1|TRBJ2-3
CASSEVQSGLAGFTDTQYF
TGCGCCAGCAGCGAAGTACAGTCGGGACTAGCGGGCTTCACAGATACGCAGTATTTT
>once|15|.|TRBV7-9|TRBJ1-5
CASSLSGLKDQPQHF
TGTGCCAGCAGCTTGTCAGGACTCAAGGATCAGCCCCAGCATTTT
>.|15|TRBD2|TRBV2|TRBJ2-7
CASSEVGGRAYEQYF
TGTGCCAGCAGTGAAGTGGGCGGGAGGGCGTACGAGCAGTACTTC
>.|20|.|TRBV21-1|TRBJ1-5
CASSRPPGQGIVRGNQPQHF
TGTGCCAGCAGCAGACCACCGGGACAGGGGATAGTTCGTGGCAATCAGCCCCAGCATTTT
>.|18|TRBD1|TRBV5-5|TRBJ1-4
CASSLDPGQGTTNEKLFF
TGTGCCAGCAGCTTGGATCCGGGACAGGGAACAACTAATGAAAAACTGTTTTTT
>.|15|.|TRBV19|TRBJ1-3
CASSPQTTSGNTIYF
TGTGCCAGTAGTCCCCAAACCACCTCTGGAAACACCATATATTTT
>once|16|.|TRBV4-2|TRBJ2-1
CASSQGTAPPYNEQFF
TGTGCCAGCAGCCAAGGGACAGCCCCCCCCTACAATGAGCAGTTCTTC
>.|14|.|TRBV7-2|TRBJ1-2
CASSLQWQDYGYTF
TGTGCCAGCAGCTTACAGTGGCAGGACTATGGCTACACCTTC
>.|12|.|TRBV2|TRBJ1-4
CASISGPGKLFF
TGTGCCAGCATAAGCGGACCCGGAAAACTGTTTTTT
>.|16|.|TRBV10-3|TRBJ1-1
CAISESELTGRDEAFF
TGTGCCATCAGTGAGTCGGAACTTACAGGGAGGGATGAAGCTTTCTTT
>.|14|TRBD1|TRBV28|TRBJ1-5
CASSLTGRLQPQHF
TGTGCCAGCAGTTTGACAGGGAGGCTTCAGCCCCAGCATTTT
>.|14|TRBD2|TRBV28|TRBJ2-2
CASTGTSVPGELFF
TGTGCCAGCACCGGGACTAGCGTGCCCGGGGAGCTGTTTTTT
>.|18|.|TRBV15|TRBJ1-6
CATSPYGGAYSYNSPLHF
TGTGCCACCAGCCCCTACGGGGGGGCGTACTCCTATAATTCACCCCTCCACTTT
>once|17|TRBD2|TRBV3-1/TRBV3-2|TRBJ2-3
CASSQMITLATSDTQYF
TGTGCCAGCAGCCAAATGATTACACTAGCGACGTCGGATACGCAGTATTTT
>.|14|TRBD1|TRBV18|TRBJ2-2
CASSAQGAGGELFF
TGTGCCAGCTCAGCACAGGGGGCCGGCGGGGAGCTGTTTTTT
>few|15|.|TRBV30|TRBJ1-2
CAWTINRESSYGYTF
TGTGCCTGGACCATCAACAGGGAATCTAGCTATGGCTACACCTTC
>few|17|TRBD2|TRBV4-1|TRBJ2-1
CASSQGGAGLAANEQFF
TGCGCCAGCAGCCAGGGGGGGGCCGGACTAGCGGCCAATGAGCAGTTCTTC
>.|11|.|TRBV11-2|TRBJ2-1
CASSLEDEQFF
TGTGCCAGCAGCTTAGAGGATGAGCAGTTCTTC
>.|16|.|TRBV6-5|TRBJ1-1
CASSYWGASMYTEAFF
TGTGCCAGCAGTTACTGGGGGGCTAGTATGTACACTGAAGCTTTCTTT
>.|17|TRBD1|TRBV7-2|TRBJ2-2
CASSLPKPGQGTGELFF
TGTGCCAGCAGCTTACCCAAGCCGGGACAGGGGACCGGGGAGCTGTTTTTT
>.|15|.|TRBV19|TRBJ1-5
CASSMGGTLNQPQHF
TGTGCCAGTAGTATGGGCGGGACATTAAATCAGCCCCAGCATTTT